Listed below are T cell receptor beta chains from one sample, sequenced in a study of CD8 T cells in Susac syndrome. TCRdb reprocessed the immunoSEQ multiplex PCR reads via MiXCR and lists one record per CDR3 protein. The top ten hold roughly 0.087% of the sample, which has roughly 120,000 distinct CDR3 sequences, around 94% seen once. The sequencing sample was made of CD4+ T cells from PBMCs. These receptors were obtained from a human donor in good health. Each CDR3 is given with its conserved first and last residue. The size entry is marked missing in some rows and otherwise reads once, few, many or a size class.

v_call	j_call	clone_size	cdr3_aa
TRBV2	TRBJ1-2	NA	CASRGTGVGYTF
TRBV6-2/TRBV6-3	TRBJ2-5	once	CASSSAGEETQYF
TRBV5-1	TRBJ1-5	once	CASSRDSLGQPQHF
TRBV3-1	TRBJ2-7	NA	CASSSDSPSTYEQYF
TRBV9	TRBJ1-1	NA	CASSTDSYQEAFF
TRBV20-1	TRBJ2-5	once	CSARDWDRQETQYF
TRBV5-1	TRBJ2-3	NA	CASSSTGTSGTDTQYF
TRBV29-1	TRBJ1-1	once	CSVTTGMNTEAFF
TRBV21-1	TRBJ2-3	NA	CASSKEPPGARGTDTQYF
TRBV2	TRBJ2-5	NA	CASKRTLNQETQYF
TRBV29-1	TRBJ1-5	NA	CSAAGRSGQPQHF
TRBV19	TRBJ1-5	NA	CACSGPVGAAQPQHF
TRBV4-3	TRBJ1-1	NA	CASSQVGGATEAFF
TRBV6-2/TRBV6-3	TRBJ2-1	NA	CASAAGASGSGEQFF
TRBV12-3/TRBV12-4	TRBJ2-7	NA	CASSLGTAMGQYF
TRBV5-6	TRBJ1-1	few	CASSLDRGNTEAFF
TRBV18	TRBJ2-2	NA	CASSPPNRDIGELFF
TRBV2	TRBJ2-7	NA	CASSEARGAPYEQYF
TRBV3-1	TRBJ2-3	NA	CASTQQHSTDTQYF
TRBV25-1	TRBJ2-7	once	CASSWGFDEQYF
TRBV10-2	TRBJ1-2	once	CASSEPGQSYGYTF
TRBV7-9	TRBJ2-1	once	CASSLGQGISYNEQFF
TRBV7-9	TRBJ2-1	NA	CASSFSGSSGNEQFF
TRBV20-1	TRBJ1-5	NA	CSARGARTGGFDPQHF
TRBV27	TRBJ2-5	NA	CASKASGSIETQYF
TRBV7-8	TRBJ2-7	NA	CASSQARDIVYEQYF
TRBV14	TRBJ1-2	NA	CASSQDVPIPYGYTF
TRBV7-2	TRBJ1-5	once	CASSGRAGRNQPQHF
TRBV7-9	TRBJ1-3	NA	CASSFGHPGGSGNTIYF
TRBV6-2/TRBV6-3	TRBJ1-2	NA	CASSPHRVDGYTF
TRBV5-1	TRBJ1-2	NA	CASSSMTGNDTF
TRBV28	TRBJ1-2	NA	CASSTTGGDYGYTF
TRBV7-2	TRBJ2-7	NA	CASSLAPGLTRYSEQYF
TRBV5-1	TRBJ2-5	NA	CASSFGGAKETQYF
TRBV7-2	TRBJ2-7	once	CASSPSGAHEQYF
TRBV7-2	TRBJ1-2	NA	CASSVSGAGGWKLDGYTF
TRBV5-1	TRBJ1-1	NA	CASSRDTSVTEAFF
TRBV4-1	TRBJ1-4	NA	CASSQASSVGEKLFF
TRBV29-1	TRBJ2-4	NA	CSVRYGQGGKNIQYF
TRBV18	TRBJ1-4	once	CASSMGSSDEKLFF
TRBV6-5	TRBJ1-1	NA	CASNYHLGGRGTEAFF
TRBV20-1	TRBJ2-7	once	CSARDQAGGSYEQYF
TRBV2	TRBJ1-4	once	CASSDGRGPEKLFF
TRBV19	TRBJ1-5	NA	CATKDRGSQQPQHF
TRBV6-5	TRBJ2-5	NA	CASSYSMGLSKETQYF
TRBV4-1	TRBJ2-2	NA	CASSHGTSGTGELFF
TRBV3-1	TRBJ2-7	NA	CASSQDRGYYEQYF
TRBV7-2	TRBJ1-5	NA	CASSSMVDPVQPQHF
TRBV18	TRBJ2-3	NA	CASSRGHGDTQYF
TRBV25-1	TRBJ2-3	NA	CASRGGSGSIDTQYF
TRBV27	TRBJ2-1	NA	CASSLWDRYNEQFF
TRBV13	TRBJ2-6	NA	CASSHSSSGANVLTF
TRBV30	TRBJ1-4	NA	CAWSPPGRFNEKLFF
TRBV18	TRBJ2-3	NA	CASSLLQGIEDTQYF
TRBV12-3/TRBV12-4	TRBJ2-5	NA	CASSYGLGQETQYF